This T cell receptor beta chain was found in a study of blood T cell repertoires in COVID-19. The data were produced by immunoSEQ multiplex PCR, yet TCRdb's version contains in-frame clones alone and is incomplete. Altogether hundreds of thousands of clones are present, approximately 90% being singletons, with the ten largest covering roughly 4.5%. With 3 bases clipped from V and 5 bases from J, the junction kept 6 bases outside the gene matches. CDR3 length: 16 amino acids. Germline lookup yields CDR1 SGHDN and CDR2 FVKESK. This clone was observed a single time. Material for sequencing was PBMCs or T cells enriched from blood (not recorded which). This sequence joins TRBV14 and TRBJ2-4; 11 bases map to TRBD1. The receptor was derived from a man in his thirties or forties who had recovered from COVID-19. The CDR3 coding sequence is TGTGCCAGCAGCCACCCGGGACAGGGGGGCCAAAACATTCAGTACTTC. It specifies CASSHPGQGGQNIQYF.